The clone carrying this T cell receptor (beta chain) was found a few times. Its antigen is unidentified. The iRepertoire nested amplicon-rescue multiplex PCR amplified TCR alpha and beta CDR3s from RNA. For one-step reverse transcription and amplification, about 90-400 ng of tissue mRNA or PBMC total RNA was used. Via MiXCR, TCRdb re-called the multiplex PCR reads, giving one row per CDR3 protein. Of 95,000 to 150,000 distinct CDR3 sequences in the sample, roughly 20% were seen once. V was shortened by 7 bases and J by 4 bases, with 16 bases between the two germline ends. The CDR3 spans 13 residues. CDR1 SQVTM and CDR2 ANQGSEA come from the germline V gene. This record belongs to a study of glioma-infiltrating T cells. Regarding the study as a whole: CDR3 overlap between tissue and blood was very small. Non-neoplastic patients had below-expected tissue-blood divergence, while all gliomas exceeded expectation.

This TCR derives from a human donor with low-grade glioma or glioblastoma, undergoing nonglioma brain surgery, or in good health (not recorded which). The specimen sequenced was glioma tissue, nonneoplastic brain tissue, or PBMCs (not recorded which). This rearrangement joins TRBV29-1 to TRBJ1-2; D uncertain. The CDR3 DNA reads TGCAGCGGATTTGCCGGGTCTTCCTATGGCTACACCTTC. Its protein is CSGFAGSSYGYTF.